This T cell receptor (beta chain) was captured in a study of identifying expanded T cells in peripheral blood. Study findings and constraints: Across healthy donors, higher total template counts meant significantly greater roughly two-week count variance. About 1.2 clones differed between technical replicates, versus around 15 and 19 over time.

Sequencing was performed with immunoSEQ multiplex PCR; in TCRdb, only in-frame clones are kept and a portion is missing. The sample has tens of thousands of clones, nearly 90% seen once; the top ten hold under 6%. Healthy donors had no documented immune events, such as infections, while sampled. Trimming took 3 bases from V and 4 from J, leaving 12 bases between them. This CDR3 has 15 residues. Germline V lookup: CDR1 SGHNT, CDR2 YENEEA. In the case of this clone: What it binds is not known.

The source is a person between 18 and 75 years old in good health. The sequenced material came from blood. The gene calls are TRBV11-3 and TRBJ1-4; D is undetermined. The CDR3 spells CASSFEFGVNEKLFF. DNA of the CDR3: TGTGCCAGCAGCTTCGAGTTCGGGGTTAATGAAAAACTGTTTTTT. The entire variable domain, with the rest obtained from reference TRBV11-3 and TRBJ1-4, is as follows: EAGVVQSPRYKIIEKKQPVAFWCNPISGHNTLYWYLQNLGQGPELLIRYENEEAVDDSQLPKDRFSAERLKGVDSTLKIQPAELGDSAVYLCASSFEFGVNEKLFFGSGTQLSVL.